The 28 T cell receptor beta chains listed next were all sequenced from one sample in a study of blood T cell repertoires in COVID-19. Sequencing was performed with immunoSEQ multiplex PCR; in TCRdb, only in-frame clones are kept and a portion is missing. Counted here are 90,000 to 120,000 clones, around four fifths occurring once; the ten biggest clones make up approximately 4.5%. Sequencing was done on a sample of peripheral blood. The receptors shown here come from a man between 65 and 80 years old with acute or convalescent COVID-19.

This clone was counted once. The V call is TRBV6-5, the J call TRBJ2-2; D is possibly TRBD1 or TRBD2 (7 bases each). CDR1 is MNHEY and CDR2 is SVGAGI in the germline V gene. Trimming left V 10 bases short and J 2 bases short, with 17 bases between. The CDR3 has 15 residues. CDR3: CATRGGTLNTGELFF. In nucleotides, the CDR3 is TGTGCCACCAGGGGGGGGACGTTAAACACCGGGGAGCTGTTTTTT.

This sequence joins TRBV6-5 and TRBJ1-1; D remains unclear. The length of the CDR3 is 13 residues. Germline CDR1 and CDR2: MNHEY and SVGAGI. V dropped 6 bases and J dropped 0 bases, with 8 bases sitting between them. The CDR3 DNA reads TGTGCCAGCAGGGCCACCCTGAACACTGAAGCTTTCTTT. Translation gives CASRATLNTEAFF.

V is TRBV3-1 (or the pseudogene TRBV3-2) and J is TRBJ1-5, with D unclear. V was shortened by 1 base and J by 1 base, with 8 bases between the two germline ends. CDR1 is LGHDT and CDR2 is YNNKEL in the germline V gene (reference sequence). This CDR3 has 15 amino acids. CDR3 sequence (DNA): TGTGCCAGCAGCCAAGGAGCCCGGAGCAATCAGCCCCAGCATTTT. It translates to CASSQGARSNQPQHF.

This chain connects TRBV11-2 to TRBJ1-6; possible D gene TRBD1, 6 bases. Trimming took off 5 bases at V and 14 bases at J, with 16 bases between the two ends. The length of the CDR3 is 13 residues. Per the germline V gene, CDR1 is SGHAT and CDR2 is FQNNGV. DNA for the CDR3: TGTGCCAGCAGCCCCAACACCGGGACAACCCTCCACTTT. Translating it yields CASSPNTGTTLHF.

V usage is TRBV25-1 and J usage is TRBJ1-5, with D perhaps TRBD1 (5 bases). The CDR3 is made up of 14 amino acids. CDR1 MGHDK and CDR2 SYGVNS come from the germline V gene. The V gene lost 4 bases and the J gene lost 2 bases, with 9 bases spanning the gap. The CDR3 sequence: CASSAGLGNQPQHF. The DNA of the CDR3 is TGTGCCAGCAGTGCAGGGTTGGGCAATCAGCCCCAGCATTTT.

V usage is TRBV12-3 or TRBV12-4 and J usage is TRBJ1-6, with no clear D. This CDR3 comprises 12 residues. The ends were cut back, 6 bases at V and 10 bases at J, with 10 bases in the middle. CDR3 nucleotides: TGTGCCAGCAGGCGGAGGGAATCACCCCTCCACTTT. Its translation is CASRRRESPLHF.

This chain uses TRBV2 with TRBJ2-5, with 8 bases matching TRBD1. J was trimmed by 4 bases and V by 1 base; bases with no gene match: 8. The length of the CDR3 is 16 residues. From germline, CDR1 is SNHLY and CDR2 FYNNEI. Here the CDR3 reads CASSEVSRGLRETQYF. As DNA, the CDR3 is TGTGCCAGCAGTGAAGTTTCCAGGGGGCTGAGAGAGACCCAGTACTTC.

V gene TRBV3-1 (or the pseudogene TRBV3-2) combines with J gene TRBJ2-1, with a weak D call TRBD2 (5 bases). From germline, CDR1 is LGHDT and CDR2 YNNKEL (reference sequence). V was shortened by 4 bases and J by 5 bases, with 12 bases between the two germline ends. This CDR3 comprises 14 residues. The CDR3 bases are TGTGCCAGCAGCCTAAGCGCCGGGGACAATGAGCAGTTCTTC. Its protein product is CASSLSAGDNEQFF.

This chain uses TRBV13 with TRBJ2-5; D perhaps matches TRBD1 (6 bases). The CDR3 extends over 16 amino acids. Germline loops: CDR1 PRHDT, CDR2 FYEKMQ (reference sequence). With 5 bases removed from V and 1 base from J, the gap between germline ends came to 17 bases. The DNA of the CDR3 is TGTGCCAGCAGCGTATTACAGGGACGGGGCCAAGAGACCCAGTACTTC. Translating gives CASSVLQGRGQETQYF.

The chain is built from TRBV29-1 and TRBJ1-1, with 8 bases identical to TRBD1. Germline CDR1 is SQVTM and CDR2 is ANQGSEA. The CDR3 spans 11 residues. V trimming: 7 bases; J trimming: 7 bases; junction bases outside the gene matches: 5. The CDR3 DNA follows: TGCAGCGGTCAGGGGGCCGATGAAGCTTTCTTT. This translates into CSGQGADEAFF. The variable domain in full, completed from reference TRBV29-1 and TRBJ1-1, reads SAVISQKPSRDICQRGTSLTIQCQVDSQVTMMFWYRQQPGQSLTLIATANQGSEATYESGFVIDKFPISRPNLTFSTLTVSNMSPEDSSIYLCSGQGADEAFFGQGTRLTVV.

This clone has just one count. This chain uses TRBV12-3 or TRBV12-4 with TRBJ2-7; 7 bases are a match to TRBD1. There are 13 residues in the CDR3. Losses at the gene ends were 6 bases for V and 3 bases for J; bases not matched to a gene: 5. The CDR3 sequence: CASRTGPYYEQYF. In DNA form, the CDR3 reads TGTGCCAGCAGGACAGGGCCCTACTACGAGCAGTACTTC.

CDR3 coding DNA: TGTGCCAGCAGTACCTTCGGAGGGGCCAATGAGCAGTTCTTC. This translates into CASSTFGGANEQFF. The V gene is TRBV11-3, the J gene TRBJ2-1; D perhaps matches TRBD2 (6 bases). The V end lost 6 bases, the J end lost 6 bases, and 15 bases lay between the germline ends. The CDR3 extends over 14 amino acids. In germline, CDR1 is SGHNT, CDR2 YENEEA.

This clone has a handful of counts. The CDR3 is CASSSGSYNSPLHF. The CDR3, as DNA: TGTGCCAGCAGCTCCGGCTCCTATAATTCACCCCTCCACTTT. This rearrangement joins TRBV28 to TRBJ1-6; no clear D. V dropped 6 bases and J dropped 0 bases, with 6 bases sitting between them. Germline CDR1 MDHEN, CDR2 SYDVKM. CDR3 length equals 14 residues.

V usage is TRBV6-5 and J usage is TRBJ1-2, with D perhaps matching TRBD1 (6 bases). Germline V gene data show CDR1 as MNHEY and CDR2 as SVGAGI. The CDR3 spans 14 residues. V lost 8 bases, J lost 5 bases, and 18 bases lay in between. The CDR3 DNA reads TGTGCCAGCCAGGACAGCCCACCAGCTTATGGCTACACCTTC. This encodes CASQDSPPAYGYTF.

This chain connects TRBV5-1 to TRBJ1-5, with D perhaps TRBD1 (6 bases). V lost 0 bases and J lost 4, with 11 bases in between. The CDR3 consists of 15 residues. Germline loops: CDR1 SGHRS, CDR2 YFSETQ. This CDR3 reads CASSLDRTENQPQHF. The CDR3 bases are TGCGCCAGCAGCTTGGATCGGACAGAAAATCAGCCCCAGCATTTT.

This chain joins TRBV6-1 and TRBJ1-4, with D possibly TRBD1 on 6 matching bases. This CDR3 is 19 amino acids long. V was pared by 2 bases and J by 0 bases, with 19 bases between. Germline CDR1 MNHNS, CDR2 SASEGT. In DNA, the CDR3 is TGTGCCAGCAGTGAATTGAAAGGACAGAAGGACTCAACTAATGAAAAACTGTTTTTT. It encodes CASSELKGQKDSTNEKLFF.

The V call is TRBV19, the J call TRBJ1-2, with 9 bases matching TRBD1. Per germline, CDR1 LNHDA and CDR2 SQIVND (reference sequence). V trimming: 3 bases; J trimming: 3 bases; junction bases outside the gene matches: 5. This CDR3 comprises 15 residues. For the CDR3, the DNA is TGTGCCAGTAGTATCCGACAGGGGGACTACTATGGCTACACCTTC. Its protein is CASSIRQGDYYGYTF.

The genes are TRBV27 and TRBJ2-1, with TRBD1 matching over 10 bases. The CDR3 length is 14 residues. Germline loops: CDR1 MNHEY, CDR2 SMNVEV (reference sequence). V was pared by 3 bases and J by 9 bases, with 5 bases of the junction left unmatched. The DNA of the CDR3 is TGTGCCAGCAGTTTGACGACAGGGGGCGCTGAGCAGTTCTTC. It translates to CASSLTTGGAEQFF.

The rearrangement joins TRBV3-1 (or the pseudogene TRBV3-2) to TRBJ2-2; 8 bases match TRBD2. This CDR3 has 17 residues. Germline loops: CDR1 LGHDT, CDR2 YNNKEL (reference sequence). The J segment lost 5 bases and the V segment lost 1 base, leaving 9 bases of the junction unmatched. The CDR3 bases are TGTGCCAGCAGCCAAGGGTCCGGGGGGGCCAGGACCGGGGAGCTGTTTTTT. This sequence encodes CASSQGSGGARTGELFF.

V gene TRBV28 combines with J gene TRBJ1-1; 10 bases line up with TRBD1. The CDR3 sequence is 16 residues long. In germline, CDR1 is MDHEN, CDR2 SYDVKM. Trimming took 5 bases from V and 2 from J; bases not matched to a gene: 8. The CDR3 protein is CASSPGQGLVNTEAFF. CDR3 sequence (DNA): TGTGCCAGCAGTCCGGGACAGGGGCTTGTAAACACTGAAGCTTTCTTT. The full variable domain, in which reference TRBV28 and TRBJ1-1 provide the parts outside the CDR3, is DVKVTQSSRYLVKRTGEKVFLECVQDMDHENMFWYRQDPGLGLRLIYFSYDVKMKEKGDIPEGYSVSREKKERFSLILESASTNQTSMYLCASSPGQGLVNTEAFFGQGTRLTVV.

This chain connects TRBV5-5 to TRBJ2-1; TRBD2 might be the D (5 bases). This CDR3 has 15 amino acids. Trimming left V 4 bases short and J 1 base short, with 12 bases between. CDR1 and CDR2 from the germline V gene are SGHKS and YYEKEE (reference sequence). CDR3 residues: CASSLGLTSYNEQFF. CDR3 in DNA: TGTGCCAGCAGCCTCGGACTGACTTCCTACAATGAGCAGTTCTTC. Full variable domain (missing parts from reference TRBV5-5 and TRBJ2-1): DAGVTQSPTHLIKTRGQQVTLRCSPISGHKSVSWYQQVLGQGPQFIFQYYEKEERGRGNFPDRFSARQFPNYSSELNVNALLLGDSALYLCASSLGLTSYNEQFFGPGTRLTVL.

V is TRBV27 and J is TRBJ2-3; possibly TRBD2 for D (7 bases). CDR3 size: 16 residues. Germline-derived CDR1 and CDR2 are MNHEY and SMNVEV (reference sequence). The V and J ends lost 5 bases and 9 bases respectively, with 24 bases between them. CDR3 in amino acids: CASSGSGGPSPSTQYF. The CDR3 region has the DNA TGTGCCAGCAGTGGCTCGGGGGGCCCCTCCCCCTCAACGCAGTATTTT.

The J gene is TRBJ1-1, the V gene TRBV10-3; 9 positions match TRBD1. Germline V gene sequence: CDR1 ENHRY, CDR2 SYGVKD. The length of the CDR3 is 15 residues. Germline trimming cut 6 bases from V and 7 bases from J; bases unmatched to any gene: 12. This chain's CDR3 is CAISQPGQGVGEAFF. As DNA, the CDR3 is TGTGCCATCAGCCAACCGGGACAGGGAGTTGGTGAAGCTTTCTTT.

Details on this clone: The identical CDR3 is also encoded by other nucleotide sequences in the sample. The gene calls are TRBV5-8 and TRBJ1-3, with D uncertain. The CDR3 is 15 amino acids. Germline loops: CDR1 SGHTS, CDR2 YDEGEE. V was cut by 2 bases and J by 0 bases, with 9 bases left in between. The CDR3 region has the DNA TGTGCCAGCAGCTTAGGACTCAGCTCTGGAAACACCATATATTTT. Protein sequence: CASSLGLSSGNTIYF.

This chain links TRBV7-9 with TRBJ1-4; 11 bases line up with TRBD1. CDR1 and CDR2 (germline): SEHNR, FQNEAQ (reference sequence). V lost 4 bases and J lost 5; bases outside the gene matches: 3. The CDR3 consists of 15 residues. The CDR3 spells CASSSGQGENEKLFF. The DNA of the CDR3 is TGTGCCAGCAGCTCGGGACAGGGGGAAAATGAAAAACTGTTTTTT.

This clone appeared once. The rearrangement uses TRBV3-1 (or the pseudogene TRBV3-2) and TRBJ1-4; 8 bases are a match to TRBD1. V trimming: 5 bases; J trimming: 7 bases; junction bases outside the gene matches: 6. The CDR3 is made up of 14 amino acids. CDR1 is LGHDT and CDR2 is YNNKEL in the germline V gene (reference sequence). The chain's CDR3 is CASSFRGRSEKLFF. The DNA of the CDR3 is TGTGCCAGCAGCTTCAGGGGGCGTAGTGAAAAACTGTTTTTT.

This sequence joins TRBV6-1 and TRBJ1-1, with D perhaps TRBD1 (6 bases). From germline, CDR1 is MNHNS and CDR2 SASEGT. The CDR3 is 17 residues long. Trimming pared 4 bases from V and 7 bases from J, leaving 25 bases between. CDR3 bases: TGTGCCAGCAGTGTGCCTCCGGCACAGGGAGGGCATATTGAAGCTTTCTTT. Protein sequence: CASSVPPAQGGHIEAFF.

This chain joins TRBV27 and TRBJ2-6, with D possibly TRBD1 on 6 matching bases. CDR3 length: 14 amino acids. The germline gives CDR1 MNHEY, CDR2 SMNVEV (reference sequence). Trimming removed 6 bases at V and 1 base at J, with 7 bases between. CDR3 loop: CASRTGSGANVLTF. In nucleotides, the CDR3 is TGTGCCAGCAGAACAGGGTCTGGGGCCAACGTCCTGACTTTC.